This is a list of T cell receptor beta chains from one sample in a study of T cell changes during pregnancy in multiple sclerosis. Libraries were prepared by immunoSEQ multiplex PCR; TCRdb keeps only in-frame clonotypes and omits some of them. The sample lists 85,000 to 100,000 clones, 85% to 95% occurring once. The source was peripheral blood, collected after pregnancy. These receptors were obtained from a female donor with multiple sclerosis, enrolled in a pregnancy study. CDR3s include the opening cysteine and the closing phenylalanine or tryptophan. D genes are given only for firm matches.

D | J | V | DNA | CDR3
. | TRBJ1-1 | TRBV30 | TGTGCCTGGATTACGGGGGGGGCAGACACTGAAGCTTTCTTT | CAWITGGADTEAFF